The sequence of this T cell receptor (beta chain) was determined in a study of response to subunit inactivated influenza vaccine. Study-level points and caveats: Each seasonal flu vaccination may recruit only limited new T cells, authors suggested.

Regarding this clonotype: Its specificity is not known.

TCRdb re-called the RT-PCR reads with MiXCR, one entry per CDR3 protein. The repertoire holds about 780,000 distinct CDR3 sequences, with roughly 18% as singletons. Germline assignment: CDR1 SEHNR and CDR2 FQNEAQ (reference sequence). V shed 2 bases, J shed 6 bases, and the junction held 5 bases outside the gene matches. The CDR3 is 14 residues long. The chain uses TRBV7-9 and TRBJ2-7; TRBD2 matches at 9 bases. This sequence originates from a man over 45 who received an inactivated influenza vaccine. This specimen was PBMCs from blood, taken about 5 days after vaccination. The CDR3: CASSLQSGRREQYF. The CDR3 coding sequence is TGTGCCAGCAGCTTACAAAGCGGGAGGCGCGAGCAGTACTTC.